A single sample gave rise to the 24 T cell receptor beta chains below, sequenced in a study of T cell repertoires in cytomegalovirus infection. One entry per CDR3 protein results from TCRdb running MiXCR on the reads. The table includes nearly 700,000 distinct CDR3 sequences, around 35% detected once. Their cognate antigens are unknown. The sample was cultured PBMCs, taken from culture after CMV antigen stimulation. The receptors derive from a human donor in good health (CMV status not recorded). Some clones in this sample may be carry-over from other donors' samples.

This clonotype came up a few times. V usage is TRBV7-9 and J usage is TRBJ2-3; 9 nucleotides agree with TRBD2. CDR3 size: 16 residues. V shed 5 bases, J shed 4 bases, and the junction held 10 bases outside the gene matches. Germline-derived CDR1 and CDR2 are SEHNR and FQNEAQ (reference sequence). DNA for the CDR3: TGTGCCAGCAGCACCCTAGCGGGATCAGATCCAGATACGCAGTATTTT. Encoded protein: CASSTLAGSDPDTQYF.

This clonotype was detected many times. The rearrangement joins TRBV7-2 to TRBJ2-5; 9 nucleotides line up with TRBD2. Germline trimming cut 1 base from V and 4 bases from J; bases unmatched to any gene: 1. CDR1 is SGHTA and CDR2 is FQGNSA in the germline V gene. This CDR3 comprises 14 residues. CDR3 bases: TGTGCCAGCAGCTTAGGACTAGCGGCAGAGACCCAGTACTTC. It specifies CASSLGLAAETQYF.

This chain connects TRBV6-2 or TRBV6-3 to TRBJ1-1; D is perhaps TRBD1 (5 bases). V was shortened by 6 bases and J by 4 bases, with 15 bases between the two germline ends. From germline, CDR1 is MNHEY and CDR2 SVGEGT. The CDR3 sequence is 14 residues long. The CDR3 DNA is TGTGCCAGCAGGTTGGTCGGGGCGGGCACTGAAGCTTTCTTT. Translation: CASRLVGAGTEAFF.

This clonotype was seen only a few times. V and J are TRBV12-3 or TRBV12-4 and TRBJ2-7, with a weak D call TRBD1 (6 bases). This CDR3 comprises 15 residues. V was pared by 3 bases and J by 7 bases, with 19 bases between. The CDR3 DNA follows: TGTGCCAGCAGTTTCTTCGGAGTGGGGGCGAGAGAGCAGTACTTC. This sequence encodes CASSFFGVGAREQYF.

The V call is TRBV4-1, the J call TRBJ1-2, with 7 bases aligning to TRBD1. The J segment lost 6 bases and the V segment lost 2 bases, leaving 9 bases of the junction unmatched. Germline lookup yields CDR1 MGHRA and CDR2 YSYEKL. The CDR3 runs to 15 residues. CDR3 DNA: TGCGCCAGCAGCCAAATCTCCGGGACAGTCCATGGCTACACCTTC. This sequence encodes CASSQISGTVHGYTF.

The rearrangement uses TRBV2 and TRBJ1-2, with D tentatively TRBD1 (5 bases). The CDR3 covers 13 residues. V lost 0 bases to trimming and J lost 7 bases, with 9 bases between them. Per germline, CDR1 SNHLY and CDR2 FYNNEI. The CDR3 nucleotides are TGTGCCAGCAGTGAAGCGCGAAGGGGTGGCTACACCTTC. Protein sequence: CASSEARRGGYTF.

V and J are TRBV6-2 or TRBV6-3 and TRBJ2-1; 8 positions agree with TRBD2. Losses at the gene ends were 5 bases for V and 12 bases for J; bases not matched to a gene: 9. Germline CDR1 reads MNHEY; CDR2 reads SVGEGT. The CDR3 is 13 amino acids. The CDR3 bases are TGTGCCAGCAGTATCTGGACTAGCCTGGCGCAGTTCTTC. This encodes CASSIWTSLAQFF.

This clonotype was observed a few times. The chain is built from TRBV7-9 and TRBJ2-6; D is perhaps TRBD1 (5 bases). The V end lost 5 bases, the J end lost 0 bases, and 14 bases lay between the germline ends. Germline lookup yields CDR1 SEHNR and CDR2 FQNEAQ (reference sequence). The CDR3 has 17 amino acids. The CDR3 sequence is CASSEGAQSSGANVLTF. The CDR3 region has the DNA TGTGCCAGCAGCGAAGGGGCTCAGAGCTCTGGGGCCAACGTCCTGACTTTC.

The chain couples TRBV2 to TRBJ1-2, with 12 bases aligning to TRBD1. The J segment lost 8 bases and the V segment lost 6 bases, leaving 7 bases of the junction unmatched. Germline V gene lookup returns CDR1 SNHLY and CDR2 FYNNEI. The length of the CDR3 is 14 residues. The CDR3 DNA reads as TGTGCCAGCAGACCGGGACAGGGGGCGAACGGCTACACCTTC. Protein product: CASRPGQGANGYTF.

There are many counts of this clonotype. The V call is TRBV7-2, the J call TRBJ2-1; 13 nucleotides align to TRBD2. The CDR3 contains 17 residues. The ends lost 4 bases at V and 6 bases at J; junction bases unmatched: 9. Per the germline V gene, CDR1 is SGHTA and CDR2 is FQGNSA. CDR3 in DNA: TGTGCCAGCAGCTGGACAAGGGGACTAGCGGGACCCAATGAGCAGTTCTTC. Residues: CASSWTRGLAGPNEQFF.

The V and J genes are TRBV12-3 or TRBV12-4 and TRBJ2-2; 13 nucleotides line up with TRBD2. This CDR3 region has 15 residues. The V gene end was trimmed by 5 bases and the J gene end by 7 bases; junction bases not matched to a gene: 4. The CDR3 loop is CASSGLAGENGELFF. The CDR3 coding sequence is TGTGCCAGCAGTGGACTAGCGGGAGAGAACGGGGAGCTGTTTTTT.

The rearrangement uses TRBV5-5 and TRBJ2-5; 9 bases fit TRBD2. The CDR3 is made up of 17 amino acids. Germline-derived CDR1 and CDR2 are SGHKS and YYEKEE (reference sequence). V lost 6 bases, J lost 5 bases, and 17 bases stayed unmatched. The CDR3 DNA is TGTGCCAGCACAAAACCTGGCGCTAGCGGGGCCGGGGAGACCCAGTACTTC. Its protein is CASTKPGASGAGETQYF.

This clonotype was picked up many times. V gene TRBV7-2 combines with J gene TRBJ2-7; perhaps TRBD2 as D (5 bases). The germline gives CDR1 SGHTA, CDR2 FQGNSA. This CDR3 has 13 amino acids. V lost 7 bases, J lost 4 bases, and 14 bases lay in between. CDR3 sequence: CASKRPGDYEQYF. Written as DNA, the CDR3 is TGTGCCAGCAAGCGGCCCGGTGATTACGAGCAGTACTTC.

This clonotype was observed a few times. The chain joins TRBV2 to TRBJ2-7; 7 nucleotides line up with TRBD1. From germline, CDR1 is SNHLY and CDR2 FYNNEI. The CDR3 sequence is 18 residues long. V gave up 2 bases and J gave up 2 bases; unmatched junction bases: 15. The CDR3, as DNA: TGTGCCAGCAGTGAAAGGGGACAGAGGAGTGGGTCCACCTACGAGCAGTACTTC. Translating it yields CASSERGQRSGSTYEQYF.

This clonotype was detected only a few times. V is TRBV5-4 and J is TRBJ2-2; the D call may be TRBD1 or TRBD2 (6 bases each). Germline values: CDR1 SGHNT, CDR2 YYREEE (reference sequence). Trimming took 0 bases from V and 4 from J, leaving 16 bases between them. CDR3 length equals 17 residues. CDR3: CASSLVPGAVTTGELFF. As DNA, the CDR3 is TGTGCCAGCAGCTTGGTCCCGGGGGCGGTGACCACCGGGGAGCTGTTTTTT.

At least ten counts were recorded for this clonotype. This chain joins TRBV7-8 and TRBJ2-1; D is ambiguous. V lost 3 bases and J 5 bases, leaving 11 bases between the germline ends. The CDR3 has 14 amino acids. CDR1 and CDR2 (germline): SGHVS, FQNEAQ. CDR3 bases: TGTGCCAGCAGCTTCCGACCGAGAAACAATGAGCAGTTCTTC. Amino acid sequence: CASSFRPRNNEQFF.

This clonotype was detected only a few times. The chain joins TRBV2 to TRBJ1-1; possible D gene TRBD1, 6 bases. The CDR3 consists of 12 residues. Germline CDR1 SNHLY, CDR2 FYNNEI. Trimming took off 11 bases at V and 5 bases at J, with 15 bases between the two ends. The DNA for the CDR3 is TGTGCCGGGGGGGGCCTCGGTACTGAAGCTTTCTTT. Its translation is CAGGGLGTEAFF.

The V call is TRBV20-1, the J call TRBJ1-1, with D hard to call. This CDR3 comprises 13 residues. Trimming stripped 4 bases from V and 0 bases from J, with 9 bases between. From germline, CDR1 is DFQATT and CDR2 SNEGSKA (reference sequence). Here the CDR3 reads CSATLDLNTEAFF. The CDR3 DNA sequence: TGCAGTGCTACGCTAGACTTGAACACTGAAGCTTTCTTT.

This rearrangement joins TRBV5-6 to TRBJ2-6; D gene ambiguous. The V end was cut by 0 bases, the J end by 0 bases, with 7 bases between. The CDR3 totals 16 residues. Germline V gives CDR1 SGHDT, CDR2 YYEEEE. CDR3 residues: CASSLVDTSGANVLTF. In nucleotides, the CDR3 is TGTGCCAGCAGCTTGGTTGACACCTCTGGGGCCAACGTCCTGACTTTC.

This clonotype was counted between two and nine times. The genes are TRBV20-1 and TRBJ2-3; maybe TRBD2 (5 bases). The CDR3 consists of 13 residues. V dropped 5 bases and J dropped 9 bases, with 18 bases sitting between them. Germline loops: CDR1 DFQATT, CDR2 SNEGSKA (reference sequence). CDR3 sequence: CSAAEPGSRTQYF. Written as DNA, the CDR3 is TGCAGTGCTGCAGAGCCGGGGAGCCGCACGCAGTATTTT.

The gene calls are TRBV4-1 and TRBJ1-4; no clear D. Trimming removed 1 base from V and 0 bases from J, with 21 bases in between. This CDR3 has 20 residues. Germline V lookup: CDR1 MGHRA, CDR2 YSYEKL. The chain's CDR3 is CASSQVYLGRSSATNEKLFF. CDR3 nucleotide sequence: TGCGCCAGCAGCCAAGTCTACCTCGGCAGATCCTCTGCAACTAATGAAAAACTGTTTTTT.

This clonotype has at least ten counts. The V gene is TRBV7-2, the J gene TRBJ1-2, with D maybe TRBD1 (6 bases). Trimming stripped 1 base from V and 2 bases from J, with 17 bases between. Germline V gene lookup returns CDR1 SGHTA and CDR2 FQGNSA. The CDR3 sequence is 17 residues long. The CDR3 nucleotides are TGTGCCAGCAGCTTAGGAGGGGGGTCCGCCACGAACTATGGCTACACCTTC. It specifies CASSLGGGSATNYGYTF.

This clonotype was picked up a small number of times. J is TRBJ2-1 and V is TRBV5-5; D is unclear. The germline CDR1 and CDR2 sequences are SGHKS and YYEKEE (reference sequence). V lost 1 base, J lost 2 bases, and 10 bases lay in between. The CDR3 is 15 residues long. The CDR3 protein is CASSLYFLTYNEQFF. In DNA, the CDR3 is TGTGCCAGCAGCTTGTACTTCCTAACCTACAATGAGCAGTTCTTC.

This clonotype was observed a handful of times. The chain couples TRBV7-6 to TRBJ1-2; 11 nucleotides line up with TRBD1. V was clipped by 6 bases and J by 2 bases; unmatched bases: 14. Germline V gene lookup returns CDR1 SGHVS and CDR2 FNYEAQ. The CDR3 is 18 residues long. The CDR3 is CASRPGTGGNSWNYGYTF. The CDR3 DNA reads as TGTGCCAGCAGACCCGGGACAGGGGGTAATAGTTGGAACTATGGCTACACCTTC.